The next 12 T cell receptor beta chains were all read from a single sample in a study of cytomegalovirus exposure and HLA in healthy donors. Primers: 60 Vbeta forward and 13 Jbeta reverse. TCRdb's table, derived via immunoSEQ multiplex PCR, lists solely in-frame clones and lacks some. The table has under 300,000 clones, 75% to 85% seen once; the top ten hold 8%. The sequencing input was PBMCs. The source of these receptors is a woman aged 60-70 years in good health and CMV-seropositive.

The chain links TRBV5-1 to TRBJ1-2; D gene ambiguous. Germline CDR1 reads SGHRS; CDR2 reads YFSETQ. Trimming took 0 bases from V and 1 from J, leaving 7 bases between them. The CDR3 is 14 residues long. CDR3 DNA sequence: TGCGCCAGCAGCTTGGGAGAGGGTAACTATGGCTACACCTTC. This gives the protein CASSLGEGNYGYTF.

V is TRBV9 and J is TRBJ1-2; perhaps TRBD1 as D (5 bases). Between the trimmed V and J ends, which lost 0 bases and 8 bases, there was a span of 11 bases. This CDR3 comprises 13 residues. Germline lookup yields CDR1 SGDLS and CDR2 YYNGEE. CDR3 amino acids: CASSVVQGSGYTF. The CDR3 DNA reads as TGTGCCAGCAGCGTAGTTCAGGGATCGGGCTACACCTTC.

The sample holds one count of this clone. This CDR3 is also generated by other DNA sequences in the sample. The genes are TRBV19 and TRBJ2-7; no clear D. V lost 1 base and J 3 bases, leaving 4 bases between the germline ends. The germline V gene encodes CDR1 LNHDA and CDR2 SQIVND (reference sequence). This CDR3 spans 12 amino acids. The CDR3 protein is CASSIGGYEQYF. The CDR3 DNA is TGTGCCAGTAGTATAGGCGGCTACGAGCAGTACTTC.

The V gene is TRBV5-8, the J gene TRBJ2-7; perhaps TRBD2 as D (6 bases). Trimming cost V 1 base and J 4 bases, with 12 bases left between them. The CDR3 runs 14 residues. CDR1 is SGHTS and CDR2 is YDEGEE in the germline V gene. CDR3 coding DNA: TGTGCCAGCAGCTTGACTAGCTATGGTTACGAGCAGTACTTC. It encodes CASSLTSYGYEQYF.

The chain employs TRBV5-6 and TRBJ2-1; TRBD2 aligns across 7 bases. The CDR3 length is 18 residues. Looked up from germline, CDR1 is SGHDT and CDR2 is YYEEEE. Trimming cost V 6 bases and J 0 bases; bases outside gene matches: 15. The CDR3 reads CASNFFREALSSYNEQFF. In nucleotides, the CDR3 is TGTGCCAGCAACTTCTTCCGGGAGGCCCTAAGCTCCTACAATGAGCAGTTCTTC.

The chain recombines TRBV19 with TRBJ2-1, with 7 positions matching TRBD1. CDR3 size: 15 residues. The V gene's germline CDR1 is LNHDA and CDR2 SQIVND (reference sequence). Unmatched junction bases numbered 6, after V lost 4 bases and J lost 3 bases. CDR3 DNA sequence: TGTGCCAGTAGTAAAGGACAGGCTCGCTACAATGAGCAGTTCTTC. Its protein is CASSKGQARYNEQFF.

The chain employs TRBV29-1 and TRBJ2-3; possible D gene TRBD2, 6 bases. The CDR3 length is 13 residues. CDR1 and CDR2 from the germline V gene are SQVTM and ANQGSEA. The germline V and J ends were trimmed by 3 bases and 2 bases, with 9 bases remaining between them. CDR3 bases: TGCAGCGTTGATGGGGGGAACACAGATACGCAGTATTTT. Translation gives CSVDGGNTDTQYF.

The V and J genes are TRBV5-1 and TRBJ2-7; a possible D gene is TRBD2 (6 bases). V shed 3 bases and J shed 0 bases, with 16 bases lying between them. The CDR3 length is 16 residues. Germline V gene sequence: CDR1 SGHRS, CDR2 YFSETQ. The CDR3 reads CASSSEGVYSSYEQYF. CDR3 coding DNA: TGCGCCAGCAGCTCGGAGGGTGTGTACAGCTCCTACGAGCAGTACTTC.

The V and J genes are TRBV7-9 and TRBJ2-7, with TRBD2 matching over 8 bases. This CDR3 is 15 amino acids long. Unmatched junction bases numbered 9, after V lost 5 bases and J lost 3 bases. Germline values: CDR1 SEHNR, CDR2 FQNEAQ (reference sequence). The CDR3 spells CASSPMSGGVYEQYF. As DNA, the CDR3 is TGTGCCAGCAGCCCAATGAGCGGGGGAGTCTACGAGCAGTACTTC.

The genes are TRBV2 and TRBJ2-1, with 8 positions matching TRBD1. With V trimmed by 5 bases and J by 5 bases, 5 bases remained unmatched. Germline CDR1 and CDR2: SNHLY and FYNNEI. This CDR3 has 14 amino acids. The CDR3 nucleotides read TGTGCCAGCAGTCCCGGACAGGGAAACAATGAGCAGTTCTTC. Translating gives CASSPGQGNNEQFF.

The chain recombines TRBV19 with TRBJ2-2; the D gene is possibly TRBD1 (6 bases). The CDR3 is 15 residues long. Germline assignment: CDR1 LNHDA and CDR2 SQIVND (reference sequence). V was clipped by 6 bases and J by 5 bases, with 16 bases between them. The CDR3 DNA reads as TGTGCCAGTAGCAACCCAGGCAGGGGAACCGGGGAGCTGTTTTTT. It translates to CASSNPGRGTGELFF.

The chain uses TRBV7-2 and TRBJ2-7; TRBD2 aligns across 8 bases. V shed 4 bases and J 3 bases; nucleotides not matched to a gene: 17. Per the germline V gene, CDR1 is SGHTA and CDR2 is FQGNSA. The CDR3 covers 18 residues. The CDR3 DNA reads TGTGCCAGCAGCTCCAGAGGGGCGAGCGGGAGTATCGTCTACGAGCAGTACTTC. This translates into CASSSRGASGSIVYEQYF.